What follows is one TCR beta chain and its context. These data are taken from a study of human T cells and chemical hapten exposure. The wider study: Diphenylcyclopropenone was applied weekly to patients' scalps across the approximately 25-week study.

One entry per CDR3 protein results from TCRdb running MiXCR on the RACE reads. Of some 300,000 distinct CDR3 sequences in the sample, approximately 5.8% were seen once. The time point: pre-sensitization, week 0. Treatment specified: therapeutic diphenylcyclopropenone sensitization with weekly scalp DPC. V shed 5 bases and J 2 bases; nucleotides not matched to a gene: 13. The CDR3 spans 17 residues. CDR1 SGHTA and CDR2 FQGNSA come from the germline V gene. The TCR originated in a woman between 18 and 30 years old with alopecia areata. Some clones in this sample may be carry-over from other donors' samples. Sequencing used whole blood, obtained in connection with sensitization to the hapten diphenylcyclopropenone (DPC). V usage is TRBV7-2 and J usage is TRBJ2-3, with 7 bases fitting TRBD2. Here the CDR3 reads CASSLAPGGPSTDTQYF. Written as DNA, the CDR3 is TGTGCCAGCAGCCTGGCACCGGGGGGTCCTTCCACAGATACGCAGTATTTT.